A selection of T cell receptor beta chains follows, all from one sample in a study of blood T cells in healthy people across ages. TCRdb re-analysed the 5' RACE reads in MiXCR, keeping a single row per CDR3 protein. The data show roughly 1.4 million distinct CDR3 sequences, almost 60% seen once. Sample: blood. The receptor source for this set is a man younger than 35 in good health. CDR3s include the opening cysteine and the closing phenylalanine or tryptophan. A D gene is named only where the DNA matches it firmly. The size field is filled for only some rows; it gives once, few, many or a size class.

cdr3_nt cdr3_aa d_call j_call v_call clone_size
TGCAGCGTTGGGATTGGGGAAAACATTCAGTACTTC CSVGIGENIQYF . TRBJ2-4 TRBV29-1 few
TGTGCCACCAGCAGAGATCGTGGGGTAGAGACCCAGTACTTC CATSRDRGVETQYF . TRBJ2-5 TRBV15 few
TGTGCCAGCAGTTACTCGACAACTAAGAACTACGAGCAGTACTTC CASSYSTTKNYEQYF . TRBJ2-7 TRBV6-5 .
TGTGCCAGCAGCTTCTTGTTGGGTCGTACTGGGGCCAACGTCCTGACTTTC CASSFLLGRTGANVLTF . TRBJ2-6 TRBV7-2 few
TGTGCCAGCCAGCAGCTTTCTGGGGCCAACGTCCTGACTTTC CASQQLSGANVLTF . TRBJ2-6 TRBV5-5 .
TGCAGTGCTAGGTCGGGAGTTGAATACAATGAGCAGTTCTTC CSARSGVEYNEQFF . TRBJ2-1 TRBV20-1 .
TGTGCCAGCAGCGCTCGGGGGGGCATTTACGAGCAGTACTTC CASSARGGIYEQYF TRBD2 TRBJ2-7 TRBV9 .
TGTGCCAGCAGCCCCTCCGACAAAGATTATTACGAGCAGTACTTC CASSPSDKDYYEQYF . TRBJ2-7 TRBV12-3/TRBV12-4 .
TGCGCCAGCAGCCAAGATGGATCGGGGTATCGGGCCCAGCATTTT CASSQDGSGYRAQHF . TRBJ1-5 TRBV4-1 .
TGTGCCAGCACCAAACTAGCGGATGAGCAGTTCTTC CASTKLADEQFF TRBD2 TRBJ2-1 TRBV12-3/TRBV12-4 .
TGCGCCAGCAGCCAAGATGGTACAGGGGAGGGAGGCACAGATACGCAGTATTTT CASSQDGTGEGGTDTQYF . TRBJ2-3 TRBV4-3 few
TGTGCCAGCAGCCAAAGTGGAGGAACTAATGAAAAACTGTTTTTT CASSQSGGTNEKLFF . TRBJ1-4 TRBV3-1 .
TGTGCCAGCAGTTCGGACCGACATGAAAAACTGTTTTTT CASSSDRHEKLFF . TRBJ1-4 TRBV12-3/TRBV12-4 .
TGCAGCGTTCAACCGGGACGTAGTAATGAAAAACTGTTTTTT CSVQPGRSNEKLFF . TRBJ1-4 TRBV29-1 few
TGTGCCAGCAGTTTTCTGTCCGAGGCGGATACGCAGTATTTT CASSFLSEADTQYF . TRBJ2-3 TRBV27 .
TGTGCCAGCAAGATAGCGGGTGCCTACAATGAGCAGTACTTC CASKIAGAYNEQYF TRBD2 TRBJ2-7 TRBV27 .
TGTGCCAGCAGTAACACGGGACAGGGGACTAGTGGCTACACCTTC CASSNTGQGTSGYTF TRBD1 TRBJ1-2 TRBV27 .
TGCAGTGCTAGACTCCGACTAGCGGGGAACTACGAGCAGTACTTC CSARLRLAGNYEQYF TRBD2 TRBJ2-7 TRBV20-1 .
TGCAGCGTGGATACAGGGGGCGCAGGCACTGAAGCTTTCTTT CSVDTGGAGTEAFF TRBD1 TRBJ1-1 TRBV29-1 .
TGCAGCGTTGAAACGGGACAGGGAGGGGACAATGAGCAGTTCTTC CSVETGQGGDNEQFF TRBD1 TRBJ2-1 TRBV29-1 .
TGTGCCAGCAGCCAAGGGGAACCAGCGGGCCAGTACTTC CASSQGEPAGQYF . TRBJ2-5 TRBV3-1 .
TGTGCCAGCAGTTGGACGGGGAGTAGTGGCTACACCTTC CASSWTGSSGYTF . TRBJ1-2 TRBV7-9 .
TGTGCTAGTGGTTCCGGACAGGGATACGCCTACGAGCAGTACTTC CASGSGQGYAYEQYF TRBD1 TRBJ2-7 TRBV12-5 .
TGCAGTGCTAGAGACCCTGTCTTTTTAGCGGGAGTCGCGGAGACCCAGTACTTC CSARDPVFLAGVAETQYF TRBD2 TRBJ2-5 TRBV20-1 .
TGTGCCAGCAGACACCTATTGGACCAAGAGACCCAGTACTTC CASRHLLDQETQYF . TRBJ2-5 TRBV6-6 .
TGTGCCAGCAGCCCCCGAGGCCAGACAGATACGCAGTATTTT CASSPRGQTDTQYF . TRBJ2-3 TRBV7-2 .
TGTGCCAGCAGCCCCTTAAACTCCTACGAGCAGTACTTC CASSPLNSYEQYF . TRBJ2-7 TRBV27 .
TGTACCTCTCGAGGGCCTGACACTGAAGCTTTCTTT CTSRGPDTEAFF . TRBJ1-1 TRBV6-5 .
TGCGCCAGCAGCCAAGAAGAAGGGACTATAAAGGACACCTTC CASSQEEGTIKDTF . TRBJ1-2 TRBV4-1 .
TGTGCCAGCAGTTTTCTCGTAGTAGCGGGATCAGATACGCAGTATTTT CASSFLVVAGSDTQYF TRBD2 TRBJ2-3 TRBV28 .
TGTGCCATCAGTCCCGGGACTGGCGTCTCCTACGAGCAGTACTTC CAISPGTGVSYEQYF . TRBJ2-7 TRBV10-3 .
TGTGCCAGCAGCTCTGGGACTAGCGTGTACGAGCAGTACTTC CASSSGTSVYEQYF TRBD2 TRBJ2-7 TRBV7-9 .
TGCAGCGTTGGCGAGACAGCCAAAAACATTCAGTACTTC CSVGETAKNIQYF . TRBJ2-4 TRBV29-1 .
TGTGCCAGCACGACCTGGATAGATACGCAGTATTTT CASTTWIDTQYF . TRBJ2-3 TRBV7-2 .
TGTGCCTGGAAACGGATAACTTCCTACGAGCAGTACTTC CAWKRITSYEQYF . TRBJ2-7 TRBV30 once
TGCGCCAGCAGCAAACGACAGGGTATAAACATTCAGTACTTC CASSKRQGINIQYF TRBD1 TRBJ2-4 TRBV5-1 .
TGCAGCGTAGAGCGCCAGTCGGGACCTGAAGCTTTCTTT CSVERQSGPEAFF . TRBJ1-1 TRBV29-1 .
TGTGCCAGCAGTTACTCGTTGAACGGAAACTATGGCTACACCTTC CASSYSLNGNYGYTF . TRBJ1-2 TRBV6-5 .
TGCAGTGCTAGAGCTCTGACTAGCGCGAACTACGAGCAGTACTTC CSARALTSANYEQYF TRBD2 TRBJ2-7 TRBV20-1 .
TGCGCCAGCAGCTTGGAAACTAGGGGGTACGAGCAGTACTTC CASSLETRGYEQYF . TRBJ2-7 TRBV5-1 few
TGTACCAGCAGTGATCTGAGGGGGGTTTACAATGAGCAGTTCTTC CTSSDLRGVYNEQFF . TRBJ2-1 TRBV6-1 .
TGTGCCATGGGGCAGGAGTCCTACGAGCAGTACTTC CAMGQESYEQYF . TRBJ2-7 TRBV10-3 .
TGTGCCAGCAGCTTGAGCCAGGGAATCTATGGCTACACCTTC CASSLSQGIYGYTF . TRBJ1-2 TRBV5-5 .
TGCAGCGCCCGACTAGCGGCAGAAACCGGGGAGCTGTTTTTT CSARLAAETGELFF TRBD2 TRBJ2-2 TRBV29-1 .
TGTGCCAGCTCCCGGGGGCTAGCGGGACTCTCCTACAATGAGCAGTTCTTC CASSRGLAGLSYNEQFF TRBD2 TRBJ2-1 TRBV18 .
TGTGCCAGCAGCCAAGACTTCCCAGCGGGAGCCCACGAGCAGTACTTC CASSQDFPAGAHEQYF TRBD2 TRBJ2-7 TRBV3-1 few
TGTGCCAGCAGCCAAGATCTAGGGACGATCTCCTACGAGCAGTACTTC CASSQDLGTISYEQYF . TRBJ2-7 TRBV4-2 .
TGTGCCAGCAGCCCCTATCAGGGACAGGGGAGGCAGCAGTCCTACAATGAGCAGTTCTTC CASSPYQGQGRQQSYNEQFF TRBD1 TRBJ2-1 TRBV11-1 .
TGCAGTGCTGTTGACAGGGGCGATACGGGCTATGGCTACACCTTC CSAVDRGDTGYGYTF TRBD1 TRBJ1-2 TRBV20-1 .
TGTGCCAGCCGCTGGCCTAGCGGGGGGCACAACGAGCAGTTCTTC CASRWPSGGHNEQFF TRBD2 TRBJ2-1 TRBV12-3/TRBV12-4 .
TGTGCCAGCAGGCTTGGAGTAGCGGGTGAAAGCTCCTACGAGCAGTACTTC CASRLGVAGESSYEQYF TRBD2 TRBJ2-7 TRBV28 once